The T cell receptor beta chain described here comes from a study of T-cell memory formation after mild COVID-19. General study findings and limits: CM and EM subsets held most contracting CD4+ clones; EMRA held CD8+ ones.

The CDR3 spans 11 residues. V lost 5 bases, J lost 11 bases, and 11 bases lay in between. Concerning this clonotype itself: Antigen unknown.

UMIs and sample barcodes were carried by the TCR alpha and TCR beta cDNA libraries that 5'RACE produced using constant-segment primers. TCRdb passed the 5' RACE reads through MiXCR, listing each CDR3 protein once. Altogether some 150,000 distinct CDR3 sequences are present, 15% to 20% being singletons, with the ten largest covering around 2.5%. The clonotype originates from an adult woman who had mild COVID-19 (a few samples of this study predate the infection). Cell type and time point are not known. The V and J genes are TRBV12-3 or TRBV12-4 and TRBJ2-3, with D uncertain. The sequencing sample was made of PBMCs or a T cell subset sorted from them (not recorded which). The CDR3 DNA is TGTGCCAGCAGTATACTTAGGCTGCAGTATTTT. This sequence encodes CASSILRLQYF.